This TCR beta chain emerged from a study of OX40 agonist ivuxolimab in advanced cancers. For the study at large: Patients with prior anti-PD-1, anti-PD-L1 or anti-CTLA-4 therapy were eligible; 40% to 45% had some. There were three patients with partial responses, one having hepatocellular carcinoma and two cutaneous melanoma.

In regard to this clone: Its antigen is undetermined.

TCRdb's table, derived via immunoSEQ multiplex PCR, lists solely in-frame clones and lacks some. The sample carries approximately 81,000 clones, more than 65% recorded once. Whole-study results and caveats: What antigens the expanded peripheral T cells recognized was never established. CD4+ and CD8+ blood T cells expanded clonally by week 6 at 0.1 to 3.0 mg/kg.

This specimen was CD4+ or CD8+ T cells sorted from blood, taken in a trial of the OX40 agonist ivuxolimab. The TCR was taken from an adult with an advanced solid tumor such as melanoma, head and neck, liver or kidney cancer.

CDR3 sequence reads: CASSLVTSGGGEQYF. The CDR3 region has the DNA TGCGCCAGCAGCTTGGTGACTAGCGGGGGAGGCGAGCAGTACTTC. J is TRBJ2-7 and V is TRBV5-1; 12 bases fit TRBD2. The CDR3 loop spans 15 amino acids. V lost 0 bases and J lost 6; bases outside the gene matches: 4. The germline V gene has CDR1 SGHRS and CDR2 YFSETQ.